Many counts were recorded for the clone carrying this T cell receptor beta chain. No antigen is known for it. The CDR3 length is 12 residues. The V end was cut by 6 bases, the J end by 6 bases, with 10 bases between. Germline V CDR1 and CDR2: LGHDT, YNNKEL (reference sequence). Among ophthalmopathy patients, the Clinical Activity Score reached at least 3, the NOSPECS grade reached at least 4, and duration remained under 3 months. Each 10 ml fresh peripheral blood draw supplied the PBMCs. The sample comes from a study of T cells in Graves' hyperthyroidism and ophthalmopathy. Study-wide results and caveats: A model using 13 V-J features told ophthalmopathy apart from stable hyperthyroidism.

RNA transcripts served as the template for amplifying TCR beta CDR3 regions. TCR CDR3 regions were first amplified by RT-PCR with HTBI primers. One entry per CDR3 protein, called by TCRdb with MiXCR from the multiplex PCR reads. The sample includes fewer than 450,000 distinct CDR3 sequences, more than 12% of them seen just once. This clonotype was obtained from a man aged 45 to 65 with Graves' ophthalmopathy. This chain uses TRBV3-1 with TRBJ2-3; D perhaps matches TRBD2 (6 bases). Sequenced material: blood. CDR3 amino acids: CASRTAGDTQYF. The CDR3, as DNA: TGTGCCAGCAGGACTGCGGGGGATACGCAGTATTTT.